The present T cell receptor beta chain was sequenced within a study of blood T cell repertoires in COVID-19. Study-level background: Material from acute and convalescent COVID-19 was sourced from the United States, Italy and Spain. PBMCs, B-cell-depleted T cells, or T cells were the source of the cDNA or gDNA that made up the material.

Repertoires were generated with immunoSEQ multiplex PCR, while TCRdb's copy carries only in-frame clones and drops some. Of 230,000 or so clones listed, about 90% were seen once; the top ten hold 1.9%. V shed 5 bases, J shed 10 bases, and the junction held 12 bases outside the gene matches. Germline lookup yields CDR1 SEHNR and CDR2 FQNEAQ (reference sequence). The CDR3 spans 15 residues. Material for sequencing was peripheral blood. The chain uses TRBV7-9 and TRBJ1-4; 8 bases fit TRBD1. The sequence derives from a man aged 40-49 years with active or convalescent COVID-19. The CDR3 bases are TGTGCCAGCAGCGAGACAGGGGACGGATTCGGAAAACTGTTTTTT. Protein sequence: CASSETGDGFGKLFF.